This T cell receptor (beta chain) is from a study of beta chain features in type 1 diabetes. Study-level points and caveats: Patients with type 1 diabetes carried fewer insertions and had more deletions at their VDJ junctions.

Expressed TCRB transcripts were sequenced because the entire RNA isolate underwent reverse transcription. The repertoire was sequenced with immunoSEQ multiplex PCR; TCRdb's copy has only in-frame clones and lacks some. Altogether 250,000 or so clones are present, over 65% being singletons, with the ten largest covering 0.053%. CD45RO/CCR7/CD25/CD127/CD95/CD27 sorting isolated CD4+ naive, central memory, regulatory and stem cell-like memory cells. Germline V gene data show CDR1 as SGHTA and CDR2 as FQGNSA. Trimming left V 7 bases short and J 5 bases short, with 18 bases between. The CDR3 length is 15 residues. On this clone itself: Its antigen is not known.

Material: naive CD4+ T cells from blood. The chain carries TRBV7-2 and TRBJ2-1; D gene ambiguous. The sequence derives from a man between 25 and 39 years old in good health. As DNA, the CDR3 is TGTGCCAGCACCGCTGCCCTGAGCGTCCACAATGAGCAGTTCTTC. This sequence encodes CASTAALSVHNEQFF.